This T cell receptor beta chain was found in a study of CD8 T cells in Susac syndrome. Random hexamers served to reverse transcribe about 0.5 to 1 ug RNA. An immunoSEQ multiplex PCR amplified TCR beta CDR3 over 54 Vbeta and 13 Jbeta. TCRdb reprocessed the immunoSEQ multiplex PCR reads with MiXCR, giving one entry per CDR3 protein. The sample has roughly 200,000 distinct CDR3 sequences, about 95% seen once. Findings of the study overall: The study admitted that it had a relatively small number of individuals in its TCR sequencing and HLA analysis.

Purification of the CD8+ and CD4+ T cells relied on negative isolation, and TEMRA cells underwent FACS enrichment. In the case of this clonotype: Its antigen is currently unknown.

Trimming removed 1 base from V and 7 bases from J; junction bases left unmatched: 7. The germline CDR1 and CDR2 sequences are DFQATT and SNEGSKA (reference sequence). There are 14 residues in the CDR3. The source of this sequence is a human donor in good health. The gene calls are TRBV20-1 and TRBJ2-1; TRBD2 aligns across 7 bases. Input material: CD4+ T cells from PBMCs. The chain's CDR3 is CSARVAGDRNEQFF. The CDR3 nucleotides read TGCAGTGCTAGAGTTGCGGGGGATCGAAATGAGCAGTTCTTC.